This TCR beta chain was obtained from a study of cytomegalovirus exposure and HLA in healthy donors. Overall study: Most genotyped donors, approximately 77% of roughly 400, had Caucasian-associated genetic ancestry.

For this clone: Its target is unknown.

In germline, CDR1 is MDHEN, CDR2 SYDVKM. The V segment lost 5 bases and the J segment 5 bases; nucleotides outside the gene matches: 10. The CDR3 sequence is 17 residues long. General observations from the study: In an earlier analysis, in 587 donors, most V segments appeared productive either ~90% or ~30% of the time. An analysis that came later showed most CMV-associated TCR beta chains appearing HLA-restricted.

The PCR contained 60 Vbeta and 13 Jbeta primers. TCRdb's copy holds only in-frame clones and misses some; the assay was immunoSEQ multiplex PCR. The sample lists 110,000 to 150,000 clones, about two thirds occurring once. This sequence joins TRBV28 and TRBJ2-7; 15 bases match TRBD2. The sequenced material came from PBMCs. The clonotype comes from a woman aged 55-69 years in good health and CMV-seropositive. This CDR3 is CASSGPGTSGRIHEQYF. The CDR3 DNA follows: TGTGCCAGCAGTGGCCCCGGGACTAGCGGGAGGATCCACGAGCAGTACTTC.